The entry below gives a single T cell receptor beta chain sequence along with its context. No antigen is known for it. This sample is drawn from a study of T cell responses to AZD1222 COVID-19 vaccine. Study outcomes and limitations: CD4 TCRs covered the whole spike, strongest at regions 160-218 and 743-854.

CDR3 length: 12 amino acids. Germline loops: CDR1 SGHTA, CDR2 FQGNSA. The germline V and J ends were trimmed by 5 bases and 6 bases, with 11 bases remaining between them. Repertoires were generated with immunoSEQ multiplex PCR, while TCRdb's copy carries only in-frame clones and drops some. Among roughly 150,000 clones listed, about 90% were seen once. The source was peripheral blood, collected on day 0 of AZD1222 vaccination. This clonotype was sampled from an adult in good health. The J gene is TRBJ2-7, the V gene TRBV7-2; no clear D. The CDR3 sequence is CASSPGQSEQYF. As DNA, the CDR3 is TGTGCCAGCAGCCCCGGGCAGTCCGAGCAGTACTTC.